This T cell receptor (beta chain) was identified during a study of T cell repertoires in cytomegalovirus infection. Study overall: From public TCR beta signatures came an indication of both CMV infection and matching HLA type.

Of note for this clonotype: Its target is unknown.

Using its own MiXCR run on the reads, TCRdb lists one record per CDR3 protein. The table lists more than 350,000 distinct CDR3 sequences, roughly 31% of them singletons, with roughly 15% in the top ten. Trimming removed 0 bases from V and 3 bases from J, with 18 bases in between. The germline V gene has CDR1 SGHDN and CDR2 FVKESK. The CDR3 is 17 amino acids. Points from the study as a whole: Predominance within the ex vivo response was attributable to HLA-C-restricted CMV-specific TCR beta clonotypes. Frequencies of public TCR beta families were cumulated, and this identified carriers of CMV plus the relevant HLA.

Sequenced: PBMCs. The receptor's source is a human donor in good health (CMV status not recorded). Some clones in this sample may be carry-over from other donors' samples. This chain links TRBV14 with TRBJ2-7; maybe TRBD1 (7 bases). The CDR3 is CASSQELRAGGSYEQYF. The CDR3 nucleotides read TGTGCCAGCAGCCAAGAATTAAGGGCAGGGGGGAGCTACGAGCAGTACTTC.